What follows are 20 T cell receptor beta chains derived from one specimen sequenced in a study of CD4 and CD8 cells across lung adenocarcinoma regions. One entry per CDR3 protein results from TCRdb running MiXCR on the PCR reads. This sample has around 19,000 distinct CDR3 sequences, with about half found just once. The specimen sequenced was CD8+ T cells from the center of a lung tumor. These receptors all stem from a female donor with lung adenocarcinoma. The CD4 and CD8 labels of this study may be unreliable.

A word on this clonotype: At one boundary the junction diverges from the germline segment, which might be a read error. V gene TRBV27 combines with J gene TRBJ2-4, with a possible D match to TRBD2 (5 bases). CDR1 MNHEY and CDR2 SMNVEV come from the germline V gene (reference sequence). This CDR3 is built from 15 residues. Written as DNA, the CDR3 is TGTGCCGGGAGTCCCGCGGGCCGTGGCCAAAACATCCAGTACTTC. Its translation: CAGSPAGRGQNIQYF.

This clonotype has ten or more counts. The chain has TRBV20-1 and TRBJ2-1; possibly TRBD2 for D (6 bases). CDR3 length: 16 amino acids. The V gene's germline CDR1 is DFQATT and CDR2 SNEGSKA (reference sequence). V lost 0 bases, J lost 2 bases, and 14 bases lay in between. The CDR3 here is CSARDPGGSAYNEQFF. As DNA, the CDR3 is TGCAGTGCTAGAGATCCCGGAGGGAGTGCCTACAATGAGCAGTTCTTC.

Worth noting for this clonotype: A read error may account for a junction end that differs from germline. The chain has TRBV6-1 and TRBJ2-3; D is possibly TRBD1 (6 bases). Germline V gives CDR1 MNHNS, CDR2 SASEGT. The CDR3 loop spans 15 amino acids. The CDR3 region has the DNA TGTGCCAGGGGGCGAGGGGGAGCGGACCAAGAGACGCAGTATTTC. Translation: CARGRGGADQETQYF.

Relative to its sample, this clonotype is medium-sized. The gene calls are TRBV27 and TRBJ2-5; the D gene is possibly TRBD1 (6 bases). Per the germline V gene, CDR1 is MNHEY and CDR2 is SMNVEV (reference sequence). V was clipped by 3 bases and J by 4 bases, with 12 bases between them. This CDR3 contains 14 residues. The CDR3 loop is CASSLSQGSETQYF. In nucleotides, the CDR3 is TGTGCCAGCAGTTTGTCACAGGGCTCAGAGACCCAGTACTTC.

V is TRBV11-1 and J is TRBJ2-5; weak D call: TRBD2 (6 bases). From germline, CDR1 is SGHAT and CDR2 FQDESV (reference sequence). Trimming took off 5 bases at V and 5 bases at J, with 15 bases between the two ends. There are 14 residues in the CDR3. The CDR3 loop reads CASSRAPGRETQYF. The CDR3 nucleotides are TGTGCCAGCAGCAGAGCGCCAGGGAGGGAGACCCAGTACTTC. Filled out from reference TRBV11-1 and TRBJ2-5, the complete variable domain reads EAEVAQSPRYKITEKSQAVAFWCDPISGHATLYWYRQILGQGPELLVQFQDESVVDDSQLPKDRFSAERLKGVDSTLKIQPAELGDSAMYLCASSRAPGRETQYFGPGTRLLVL.

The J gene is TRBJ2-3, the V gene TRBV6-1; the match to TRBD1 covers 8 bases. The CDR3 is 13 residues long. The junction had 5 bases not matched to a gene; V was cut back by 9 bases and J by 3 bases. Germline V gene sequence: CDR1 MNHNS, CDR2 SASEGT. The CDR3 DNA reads TGTGCCAGGGGACAGGATGGGACAGATACGCAGTATTTT. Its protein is CARGQDGTDTQYF.

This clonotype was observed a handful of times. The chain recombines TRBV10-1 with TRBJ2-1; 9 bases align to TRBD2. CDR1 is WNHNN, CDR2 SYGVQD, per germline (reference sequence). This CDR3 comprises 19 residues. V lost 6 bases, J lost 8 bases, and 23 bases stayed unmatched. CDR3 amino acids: CASRRVIGDMAGGYDEQFF. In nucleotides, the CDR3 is TGCGCCAGCAGAAGGGTTATTGGGGATATGGCGGGAGGGTACGATGAGCAGTTCTTC.

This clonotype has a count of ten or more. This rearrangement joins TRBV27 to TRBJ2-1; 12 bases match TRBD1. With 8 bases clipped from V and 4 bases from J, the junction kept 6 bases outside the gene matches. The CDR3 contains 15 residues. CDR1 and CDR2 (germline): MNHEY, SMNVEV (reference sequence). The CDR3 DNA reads TGTGCCAGCGGGGACAGGGGGCAAGGATACAATGAGCAGTTCTTC. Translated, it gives CASGDRGQGYNEQFF.

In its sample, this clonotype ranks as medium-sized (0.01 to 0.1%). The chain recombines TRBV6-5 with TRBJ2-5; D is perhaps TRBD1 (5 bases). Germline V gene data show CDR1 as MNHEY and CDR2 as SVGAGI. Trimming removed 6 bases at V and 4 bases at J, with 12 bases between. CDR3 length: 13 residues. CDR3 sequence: CASRRGAGETQYF. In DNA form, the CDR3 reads TGTGCCAGCAGACGTGGGGCAGGAGAGACCCAGTACTTC.

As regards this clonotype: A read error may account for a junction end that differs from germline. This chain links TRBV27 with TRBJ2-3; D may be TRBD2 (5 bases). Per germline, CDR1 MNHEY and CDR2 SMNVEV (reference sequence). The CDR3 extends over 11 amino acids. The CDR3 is CASGGPDTLYF. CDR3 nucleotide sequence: TGTGCGAGCGGTGGTCCCGACACGCTGTATTTT.

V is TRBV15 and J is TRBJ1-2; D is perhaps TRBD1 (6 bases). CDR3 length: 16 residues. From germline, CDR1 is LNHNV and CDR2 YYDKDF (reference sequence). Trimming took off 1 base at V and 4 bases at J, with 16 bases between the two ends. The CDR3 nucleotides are TGTGCCACCAGCAGAGGGGTCGACAGGAACCTCTATGGCTACACCTTC. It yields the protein CATSRGVDRNLYGYTF.

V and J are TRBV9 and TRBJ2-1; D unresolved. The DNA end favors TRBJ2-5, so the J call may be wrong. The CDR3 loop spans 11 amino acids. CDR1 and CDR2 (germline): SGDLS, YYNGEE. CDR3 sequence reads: CASSSLGTQYF. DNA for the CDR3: TGTGCCAGCAGCTCACTGGGGACCCAGTACTTC.

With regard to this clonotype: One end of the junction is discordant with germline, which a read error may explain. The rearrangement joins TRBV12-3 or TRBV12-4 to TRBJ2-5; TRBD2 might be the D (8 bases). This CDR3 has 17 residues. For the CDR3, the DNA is TGTGCCAGCAGTTCGGGACGGGGGGGGCAGGGGACAGAGACGCAGTATTTC. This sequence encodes CASSSGRGGQGTETQYF.

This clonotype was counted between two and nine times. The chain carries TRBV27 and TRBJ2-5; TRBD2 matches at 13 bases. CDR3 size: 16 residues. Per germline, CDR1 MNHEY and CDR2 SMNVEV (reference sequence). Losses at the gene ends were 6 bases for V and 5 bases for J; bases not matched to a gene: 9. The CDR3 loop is CASSRTSGRVGETQYF. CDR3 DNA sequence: TGTGCCAGCAGCCGGACTAGCGGGAGAGTCGGGGAGACCCAGTACTTC.

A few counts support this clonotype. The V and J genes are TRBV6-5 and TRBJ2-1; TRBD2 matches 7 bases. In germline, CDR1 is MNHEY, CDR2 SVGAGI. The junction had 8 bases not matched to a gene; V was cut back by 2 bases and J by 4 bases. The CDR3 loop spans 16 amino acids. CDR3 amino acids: CASSYGQLADYNEQFF. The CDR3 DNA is TGTGCCAGCAGTTACGGGCAGCTAGCGGATTACAATGAGCAGTTCTTC.

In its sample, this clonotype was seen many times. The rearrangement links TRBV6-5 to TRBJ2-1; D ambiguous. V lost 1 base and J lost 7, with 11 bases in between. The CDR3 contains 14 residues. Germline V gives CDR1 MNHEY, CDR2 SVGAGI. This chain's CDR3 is CASSYYSRPNEQFF. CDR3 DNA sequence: TGTGCCAGCAGTTACTATTCGAGGCCGAATGAGCAGTTCTTC.

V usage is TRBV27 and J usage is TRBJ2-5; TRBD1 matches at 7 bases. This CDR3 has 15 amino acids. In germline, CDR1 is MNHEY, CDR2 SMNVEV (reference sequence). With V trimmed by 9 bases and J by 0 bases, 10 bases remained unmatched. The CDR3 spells CARGQGVGDQETQYF. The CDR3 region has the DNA TGTGCCAGGGGGCAGGGGGTCGGTGACCAAGAGACCCAGTACTTC.

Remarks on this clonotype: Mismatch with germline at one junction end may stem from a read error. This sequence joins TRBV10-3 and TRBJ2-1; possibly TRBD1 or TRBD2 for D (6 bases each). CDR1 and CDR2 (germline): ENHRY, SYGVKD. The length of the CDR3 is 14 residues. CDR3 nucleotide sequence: TGTGCGGGGATGGGGGGCCGAGACGAAGATACCCAGTATTTC. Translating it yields CAGMGGRDEDTQYF.

CDR3 in amino acids: CSARSGSWTEGYTF. CDR3 nucleotide sequence: TGCAGTGCTAGGTCCGGGTCCTGGACCGAGGGCTACACCTTC. The chain links TRBV20-1 to TRBJ1-2; unclear D gene. Germline loops: CDR1 DFQATT, CDR2 SNEGSKA (reference sequence). Trimming removed 3 bases from V and 8 bases from J, with 19 bases in between. The CDR3 is made up of 14 amino acids.

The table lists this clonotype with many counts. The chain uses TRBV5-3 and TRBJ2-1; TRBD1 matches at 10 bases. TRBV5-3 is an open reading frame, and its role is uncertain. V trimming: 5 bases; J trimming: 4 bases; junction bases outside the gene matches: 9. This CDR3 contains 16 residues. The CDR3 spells CARRYDRDRGYNEQFF. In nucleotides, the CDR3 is TGTGCCAGAAGGTACGACCGGGACAGGGGATACAATGAGCAGTTCTTC.